This T cell receptor (beta chain) was sequenced during a study of blood T cell repertoires in COVID-19. The CDR3 runs 14 residues. Germline V CDR1 and CDR2: SGHVS, FQNEAQ. V was shortened by 5 bases and J by 2 bases, with 13 bases between the two germline ends. TCRdb keeps only in-frame clones here, not all; method: immunoSEQ multiplex PCR. The sample has fewer than 25,000 clones, about nine tenths seen once. The specimen was peripheral blood. The gene calls are TRBV7-8 and TRBJ2-7; D is perhaps TRBD2 (5 bases). This TCR derives from a man in his fifties or sixties with active COVID-19. The CDR3 nucleotides are TGTGCCAGCAGCCCAGGAGGTTACGCCTACGAGCAGTACTTC. Protein: CASSPGGYAYEQYF. Using reference TRBV7-8 and TRBJ2-7 for the parts outside the CDR3, the full variable domain is GAGVSQSPRYKVAKRGQDVALRCDPISGHVSLFWYQQALGQGPEFLTYFQNEAQLDKSGLPSDRFFAERPEGSVSTLKIQRTQQEDSAVYLCASSPGGYAYEQYFGPGTRLTVT.